This record covers a single T cell receptor beta chain. Its specificity is unknown. The data were obtained in a study of T-cell reconstitution after alpha-beta-depleted transplantation in children. Study-wide findings and caveats: After transplant, at about two months, alpha-beta T cells were reportedly derived from several hundred expanded graft clones. Diversity of TCRbeta at day 60 was high in some patients, arising from surviving recipient T cells and thymic progenitors. When one year had passed after transplant, most T-cell counts and diversity came from newly produced T cells.

V was trimmed by 4 bases and J by 1 base, leaving 10 bases between them. CDR3 length: 14 amino acids. Germline V CDR1 and CDR2: SGHRS, YFSETQ. Preparing the TCRbeta library involved the use of unique molecular identifiers. TCRdb independently ran MiXCR on the PCR reads; one entry per CDR3 protein. The sample contains approximately 82,000 distinct CDR3 sequences, about a sixth of which appear only once. The V and J genes are TRBV5-1 and TRBJ2-3; D unresolved. This sample comprised PBMCs, mostly from graft donor cells, obtained 360 days after TCRalphabeta/CD19-depleted stem cell transplant. This TCR came from a male patient between 2 and 9 years old who had a stem cell transplant for acute lymphoblastic leukemia, so the T cells may come from the graft donor. The CDR3 is CASSPDRRTDTQYF. The CDR3 DNA is TGCGCCAGCAGCCCCGACCGTCGCACAGATACGCAGTATTTT.